This paragraph covers one TCR beta chain sequence. The antigen remains unidentified. PCR involved 60 Vbeta and 13 Jbeta primers. The data were produced by immunoSEQ multiplex PCR, yet TCRdb's version contains in-frame clones alone and is incomplete. The top ten hold approximately 6.3% of the sample, which has 130,000 or so clones, just under 75% seen once. This entry comes from a study of cytomegalovirus exposure and HLA in healthy donors. Overall study findings and caveats: There were some V segments, including TRBV6-2 and TRBV6-3, excluded as indistinguishable.

This CDR3 has 12 amino acids. Germline V gives CDR1 MNHEY, CDR2 SVGAGI. The sequenced material came from PBMCs. This receptor was obtained from a man between 40 and 49 years old in good health and CMV-seropositive. The J gene is TRBJ2-5, the V gene TRBV6-5, with D perhaps matching TRBD2 (6 bases). The last part of the DNA fits TRBJ2-7 better; the J call may be wrong. The CDR3 loop reads CASSSRDYEQYF. In DNA form, the CDR3 reads TGTGCCAGCAGCTCGCGGGACTACGAGCAGTACTTC.